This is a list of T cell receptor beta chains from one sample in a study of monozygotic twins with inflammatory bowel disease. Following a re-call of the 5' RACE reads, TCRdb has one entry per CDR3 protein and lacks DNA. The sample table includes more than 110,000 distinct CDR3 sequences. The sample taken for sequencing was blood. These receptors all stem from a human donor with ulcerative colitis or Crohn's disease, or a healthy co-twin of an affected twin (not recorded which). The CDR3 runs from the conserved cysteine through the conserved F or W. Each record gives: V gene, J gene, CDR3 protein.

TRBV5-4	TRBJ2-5	CASSLSGRARETQYF
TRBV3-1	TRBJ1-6	CASSQGRTNSPLHF
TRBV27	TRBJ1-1	CASSLSAGQNFLMNTEAFF
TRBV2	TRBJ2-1	CATQREGLYNEQFF
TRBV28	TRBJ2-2	CASSFLQTYTGELFF
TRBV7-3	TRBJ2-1	CASSLKLAQYNEQFF
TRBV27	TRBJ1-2	CASAGLPWGYTF
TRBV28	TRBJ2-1	CASSSPGGLGEGYNEQFF
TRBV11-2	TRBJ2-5	CASSSMDQQETQYF
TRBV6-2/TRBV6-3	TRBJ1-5	CASSYGGGRSNQPQHF
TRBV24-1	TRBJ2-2	CATSAPGQNTGELFF
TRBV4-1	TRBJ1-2	CASSQDEATFQGYTF
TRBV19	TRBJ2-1	CASSPQGRRARDEQFF
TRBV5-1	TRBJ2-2	CASSLGQVATGELFF
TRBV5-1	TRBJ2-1	CASSLALGGRRGGHEQFF
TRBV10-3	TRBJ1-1	CAIRGGTGVTEAFF
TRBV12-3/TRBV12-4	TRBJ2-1	CASSFQVGLAGSQQFF
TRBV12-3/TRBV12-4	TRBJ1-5	CASSPRTGRDQPQHF
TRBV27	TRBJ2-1	CASSLTLNNEQFF
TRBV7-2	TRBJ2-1	CASSWDRGVYNEQFF
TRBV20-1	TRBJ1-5	CSARHQGSNQPQHF
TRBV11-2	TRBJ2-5	CASSLDRASSETQYF
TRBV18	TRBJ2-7	CASSKTGVYEQYF
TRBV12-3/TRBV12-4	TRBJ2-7	CASSFGTGILEQYF
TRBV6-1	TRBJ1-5	CASSRTGGRQPQHF
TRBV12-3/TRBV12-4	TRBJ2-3	CASSPWGYTDTQYF
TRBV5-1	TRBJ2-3	CASSLKPGGPSDTQYF
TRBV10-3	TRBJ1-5	CAISGTVNSNQPQHF
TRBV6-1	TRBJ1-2	CASRGGDGGYGYTF
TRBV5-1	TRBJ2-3	CASSLETASTDTQYF
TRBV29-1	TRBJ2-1	CSVPGLADNEQFF
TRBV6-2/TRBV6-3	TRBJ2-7	CASSLDTGKGYEQYF
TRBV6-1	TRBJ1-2	CASYRLGQDNGYTF
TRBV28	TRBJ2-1	CASSERVNEQFF
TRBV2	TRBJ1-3	CASSPSRLSSGNTIYF
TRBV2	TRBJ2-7	CASSGTGAYEQYF
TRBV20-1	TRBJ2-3	CSARAPSTDTQYF
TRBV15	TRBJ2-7	CATSRDRARAHEQYF
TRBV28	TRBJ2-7	CASSLWGQSDEQYF
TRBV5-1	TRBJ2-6	CASTETAGASVLTF
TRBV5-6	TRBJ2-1	CASSLARRQSSYNEQFF
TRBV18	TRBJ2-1	CASTQNQGPKDNEQFF
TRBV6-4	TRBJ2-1	CASSDEGRGEQFF
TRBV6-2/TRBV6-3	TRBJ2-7	CASSYIDAGGRAEQYF
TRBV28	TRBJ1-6	CASIGGVGSPLHF
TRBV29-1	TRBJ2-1	CSVESPTSTVDEQFF
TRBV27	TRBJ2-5	CASSLLAGTSGRQETQYF
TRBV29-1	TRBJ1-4	CSVERSRGGEKLFF
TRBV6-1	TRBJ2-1	CASKASGRAGNEQFF
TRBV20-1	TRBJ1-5	CSVRGSNQPQHF
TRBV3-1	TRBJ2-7	CASSQGVRDGAGEQYF
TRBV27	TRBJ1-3	CASSLQGTGNTIYF
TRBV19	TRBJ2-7	CASSRQESYEQYF
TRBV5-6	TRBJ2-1	CASGRQGVRGEQFF
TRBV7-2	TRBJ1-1	CASSPGGVMNTEAFF